Following are 29 T cell receptor beta chains from one sample sequenced in a study of blood T cell repertoires in COVID-19. Produced via immunoSEQ multiplex PCR; TCRdb's table is partial and in-frame only. The table lists 200,000 or so clones, approximately 84% of them singletons. Sequenced: peripheral blood. The source is a man aged 45-65 years with acute or convalescent COVID-19.

J is TRBJ2-6 and V is TRBV5-5, with 9 bases aligning to TRBD1. V was pared by 2 bases and J by 0 bases, with 9 bases of the junction left unmatched. The CDR3 is 19 amino acids. Germline V gene data show CDR1 as SGHKS and CDR2 as YYEKEE (reference sequence). As DNA, the CDR3 is TGTGCCAGCAGCTTAAATAAAGGGACAGGGAGCTCTGGGGCCAACGTCCTGACTTTC. Its translation is CASSLNKGTGSSGANVLTF.

The chain uses TRBV24-1 and TRBJ1-2; a weak D match, TRBD1 (5 bases). From germline, CDR1 is KGHDR and CDR2 SFDVKD. The CDR3 contains 14 residues. V was shortened by 3 bases and J by 2 bases, with 9 bases between the two germline ends. For the CDR3, the DNA is TGTGCCACCAGTGATGGGGGGTACAACTATGGCTACACCTTC. Protein: CATSDGGYNYGYTF.

The V call is TRBV5-1, the J call TRBJ1-2, with a tentative D call TRBD1 (6 bases). Trimming removed 5 bases from V and 1 base from J, with 9 bases in between. In germline, CDR1 is SGHRS, CDR2 YFSETQ. The CDR3 sequence is 13 residues long. The CDR3: CASRDSDNYGYTF. The DNA of the CDR3 is TGCGCCAGCAGGGACAGTGATAACTATGGCTACACCTTC.

The CDR3, as DNA: TGCAGCGTTGAGGGACAGGGGTCTTGGGAGACCCAGTACTTC. Translating gives CSVEGQGSWETQYF. The chain joins TRBV29-1 to TRBJ2-5; 10 bases agree with TRBD1. Per germline, CDR1 SQVTM and CDR2 ANQGSEA. The CDR3 runs 14 residues. Losses at the gene ends were 3 bases for V and 5 bases for J; bases not matched to a gene: 6.

The chain combines TRBV18 with TRBJ1-1; D not certain. Trimming stripped 3 bases from V and 6 bases from J, with 14 bases between. The CDR3 runs to 14 residues. Germline CDR1 and CDR2: KGHSH and LQKENI. CDR3 in amino acids: CASSPDDNLPEAFF. The CDR3 nucleotides read TGTGCCAGCTCACCTGACGACAATCTCCCTGAAGCTTTCTTT.

The V gene is TRBV19, the J gene TRBJ1-2; the D gene is possibly TRBD1 (6 bases). The CDR3 runs to 14 residues. The germline CDR1 and CDR2 sequences are LNHDA and SQIVND (reference sequence). Trimming shortened V by 4 bases and J by 1 base, and 10 bases separated the two germline ends. This CDR3 is CASSRDNRNYGYTF. As DNA, the CDR3 is TGTGCCAGTAGTAGGGACAATCGTAACTATGGCTACACCTTC. Complete variable domain (other parts from reference TRBV19 and TRBJ1-2): DGGITQSPKYLFRKEGQNVTLSCEQNLNHDAMYWYRQDPGQGLRLIYYSQIVNDFQKGDIAEGYSVSREKKESFPLTVTSAQKNPTAFYLCASSRDNRNYGYTFGSGTRLTVV.

A remark on this clone: Other DNA variants within this sample encode the same CDR3. The rearrangement joins TRBV7-3 to TRBJ1-1; no firm D call. The V end was cut by 1 base, the J end by 1 base, with 7 bases between. Germline V gene sequence: CDR1 SGHTA, CDR2 FQGTGA. The CDR3 spans 14 residues. The CDR3 coding sequence is TGTGCCAGCAGCTTAAACTCAGGGAACACTGAAGCTTTCTTT. It translates to CASSLNSGNTEAFF.

This chain connects TRBV6-5 to TRBJ2-3; a possible D gene is TRBD2 (5 bases). The germline V gene has CDR1 MNHEY and CDR2 SVGAGI. The CDR3 spans 12 residues. Trimming shortened V by 6 bases and J by 1 base, and 5 bases separated the two germline ends. DNA for the CDR3: TGTGCCAGCAGGAGGGGCACAGATACGCAGTATTTT. Translating it yields CASRRGTDTQYF.

This clone has more than one count but fewer than ten. The chain employs TRBV6-2 or TRBV6-3 and TRBJ1-2; TRBD1 might be the D (5 bases). V was trimmed by 5 bases and J by 8 bases, leaving 21 bases between them. The germline V gene has CDR1 MNHEY and CDR2 SVGEGT. This CDR3 region has 15 residues. CDR3 sequence reads: CASSPGGSSPGGYTF. Written as DNA, the CDR3 is TGTGCCAGCAGTCCCGGGGGGAGCTCGCCGGGAGGCTACACCTTC.

Written as DNA, the CDR3 is TGTGCCAGCAGCCCGGGACAAGGGGGAATGGGGACCCAGTACTTC. Translation gives CASSPGQGGMGTQYF. The chain uses TRBV7-2 and TRBJ2-5; tentatively, D is TRBD1 (6 bases). This CDR3 contains 15 residues. The V gene lost 5 bases and the J gene lost 7 bases, with 20 bases spanning the gap. The germline CDR1 and CDR2 sequences are SGHTA and FQGNSA.

The chain links TRBV6-1 to TRBJ1-2; 7 bases line up with TRBD1. Germline CDR1 MNHNS, CDR2 SASEGT. Trimming cost V 0 bases and J 1 base; bases outside gene matches: 8. This CDR3 is 17 amino acids long. The CDR3 here is CASSEAGRGSYNYGYTF. The CDR3, as DNA: TGTGCCAGCAGTGAAGCGGGCAGGGGGTCATATAACTATGGCTACACCTTC.

The V call is TRBV4-1, the J call TRBJ1-2; D may be TRBD1 (5 bases). This CDR3 is built from 14 residues. Germline CDR1 MGHRA, CDR2 YSYEKL. V was clipped by 4 bases and J by 6 bases, with 15 bases between them. The CDR3 is CASSPRAGRDGYTF. The CDR3, as DNA: TGCGCCAGCAGCCCGCGGGCAGGGAGGGATGGCTACACCTTC.

This chain links TRBV3-1 (or the pseudogene TRBV3-2) with TRBJ1-2; D is undetermined. The CDR3 extends over 14 amino acids. Germline CDR1 reads LGHDT; CDR2 reads YNNKEL (reference sequence). Trimming stripped 2 bases from V and 1 base from J, with 8 bases between. CDR3: CASSQHDINYGYTF. CDR3 DNA: TGTGCCAGCAGCCAACATGACATTAACTATGGCTACACCTTC.

The chain employs TRBV7-2 and TRBJ2-1; TRBD2 matches at 12 bases. V lost 1 base, J lost 4 bases, and 5 bases stayed unmatched. Germline assignment: CDR1 SGHTA and CDR2 FQGNSA. The CDR3 loop spans 17 amino acids. The CDR3 loop is CASSLDGLAGGYNEQFF. The CDR3 DNA reads TGTGCCAGCAGCTTAGATGGGCTAGCGGGGGGGTACAATGAGCAGTTCTTC.

This clone was seen more than once but under ten times. This chain joins TRBV5-1 and TRBJ2-7, with D perhaps matching TRBD1 (5 bases). V shed 0 bases and J shed 3 bases, with 10 bases lying between them. The germline gives CDR1 SGHRS, CDR2 YFSETQ. The CDR3 is 14 amino acids. The CDR3 spells CASSLAGMGYEQYF. CDR3 nucleotides: TGCGCCAGCAGCTTGGCAGGGATGGGCTACGAGCAGTACTTC.

V and J are TRBV7-8 and TRBJ2-1; maybe TRBD2 (6 bases). The CDR3 spans 15 residues. The germline V gene has CDR1 SGHVS and CDR2 FQNEAQ. V gave up 5 bases and J gave up 0 bases, with 11 bases separating them. The CDR3 protein is CASSRVGGSYNEQFF. Written as DNA, the CDR3 is TGTGCCAGCAGCCGAGTCGGGGGCTCCTACAATGAGCAGTTCTTC.

This rearrangement joins TRBV19 to TRBJ1-6; D is unclear. Trimming shortened V by 3 bases and J by 2 bases, and 14 bases separated the two germline ends. The CDR3 is 17 residues long. Germline CDR1 and CDR2: LNHDA and SQIVND (reference sequence). CDR3 sequence (DNA): TGTGCCAGTAGTATTGATGGACTTAGGCCCTATAATTCACCCCTCCACTTT. Its translation: CASSIDGLRPYNSPLHF. The full variable domain, with the rest looked up from reference TRBV19 and TRBJ1-6, is DGGITQSPKYLFRKEGQNVTLSCEQNLNHDAMYWYRQDPGQGLRLIYYSQIVNDFQKGDIAEGYSVSREKKESFPLTVTSAQKNPTAFYLCASSIDGLRPYNSPLHFGNGTRLTVT.

The chain links TRBV27 to TRBJ2-1; a possible D gene is TRBD2 (6 bases). CDR3 length: 16 residues. The germline V and J ends were trimmed by 4 bases and 3 bases, with 16 bases remaining between them. Germline CDR1 and CDR2: MNHEY and SMNVEV (reference sequence). Here the CDR3 reads CASSSPAGGNYNEQFF. The CDR3 bases are TGTGCCAGCAGTTCCCCCGCGGGCGGGAACTACAATGAGCAGTTCTTC.

The rearrangement uses TRBV18 and TRBJ1-2; D call uncertain. Germline CDR1 and CDR2: KGHSH and LQKENI. V lost 2 bases and J 8 bases, leaving 15 bases between the germline ends. The CDR3 length is 14 residues. The CDR3 DNA reads TGTGCCAGCTCACCAATCCCAGAAATGCGGGGCTACACCTTC. Translation: CASSPIPEMRGYTF.

The chain carries TRBV4-1 and TRBJ2-1; 8 bases line up with TRBD2. This CDR3 has 15 residues. Germline-derived CDR1 and CDR2 are MGHRA and YSYEKL. J lost 4 bases, V lost 2 bases, and 4 bases had no gene match. The CDR3 region has the DNA TGCGCCAGCAGCCAATTGGGACTAGTTTACAATGAGCAGTTCTTC. Its translation is CASSQLGLVYNEQFF.

This sequence joins TRBV19 and TRBJ2-5; 10 nucleotides line up with TRBD1. CDR1 and CDR2 from the germline V gene are LNHDA and SQIVND (reference sequence). The CDR3 has 16 residues. V shed 3 bases and J 5 bases; nucleotides not matched to a gene: 9. CDR3 loop: CASSILGTGARETQYF. The DNA of the CDR3 is TGTGCCAGTAGTATTTTGGGGACAGGGGCCCGGGAGACCCAGTACTTC.

The chain employs TRBV30 and TRBJ1-6; 8 nucleotides match TRBD1. The J segment lost 9 bases and the V segment lost 0 bases, leaving 1 base of the junction unmatched. This CDR3 has 13 amino acids. CDR1 GTSNPN and CDR2 SVGIG come from the germline V gene (reference sequence). The CDR3 here is CAWSVDRGSPLHF. DNA for the CDR3: TGTGCCTGGAGTGTCGACAGGGGTTCACCCCTCCACTTT.

The V and J genes are TRBV27 and TRBJ1-1, with D tentatively TRBD1 (5 bases). V shed 5 bases and J shed 1 base, with 14 bases lying between them. Germline V gives CDR1 MNHEY, CDR2 SMNVEV (reference sequence). The CDR3 spans 15 residues. CDR3 loop: CASSALKRGNTEAFF. The CDR3 nucleotides read TGTGCCAGCAGTGCCCTCAAAAGGGGGAACACTGAAGCTTTCTTT.

V and J are TRBV30 and TRBJ2-2; weak D call: TRBD2 (5 bases). Germline CDR1 and CDR2: GTSNPN and SVGIG (reference sequence). Between the trimmed V and J ends, which lost 4 bases and 3 bases, there was a span of 18 bases. CDR3 length equals 16 residues. CDR3 nucleotides: TGTGCCTGGACCGCGAACTACCGGGGAGACACCGGGGAGCTGTTTTTT. Translating gives CAWTANYRGDTGELFF. Together with reference TRBV30 and TRBJ2-2, the CDR3 gives the full variable domain: SQTIHQWPATLVQPVGSPLSLECTVEGTSNPNLYWYRQAAGRGLQLLFYSVGIGQISSEVPQNLSASRPQDRQFILSSKKLLLSDSGFYLCAWTANYRGDTGELFFGEGSRLTVL.

V usage is TRBV7-2 and J usage is TRBJ2-7; 9 bases match TRBD2. Germline V gene sequence: CDR1 SGHTA, CDR2 FQGNSA. The CDR3 runs 15 residues. J gave up 6 bases and V 1 base, and 7 bases lay outside the gene matches. The CDR3 DNA reads as TGTGCCAGCAGCTTAGAGTGGCTAGCGGGGTCCGAGCAGTACTTC. The encoded protein is CASSLEWLAGSEQYF.

In nucleotides, the CDR3 is TGTGCCAGCAGCTTAGGGACACAGCGGGGGGTGAATGGCTACACCTTC. This encodes CASSLGTQRGVNGYTF. The rearrangement uses TRBV7-6 and TRBJ1-2; weak D call: TRBD1 (5 bases). The CDR3 extends over 16 amino acids. Between the trimmed V and J ends, which lost 1 base and 6 bases, there was a span of 18 bases. Looked up from germline, CDR1 is SGHVS and CDR2 is FNYEAQ. Based on the CDR3 plus reference TRBV7-6 and TRBJ1-2, the full variable domain is GAGVSQSPRYKVTKRGQDVALRCDPISGHVSLYWYRQALGQGPEFLTYFNYEAQQDKSGLPNDRFSAERPEGSISTLTIQRTEQRDSAMYRCASSLGTQRGVNGYTFGSGTRLTVV.

V is TRBV12-2 and J is TRBJ2-7; the table's D gene call, TRBD2, was not cross checked with the DNA. TRBV12-2 is tagged as a pseudogene. This CDR3 has 17 residues. The CDR3: CASRSRPGGSGAYEQYF. The CDR3 region has the DNA TGTGCAAGTCGCTCACGCCCTGGAGGTAGCGGGGCCTACGAGCAGTACTTC.

V and J are TRBV5-1 and TRBJ2-2; 8 bases line up with TRBD1. Germline CDR1 reads SGHRS; CDR2 reads YFSETQ. The CDR3 runs to 14 residues. V was clipped by 0 bases and J by 6 bases; unmatched bases: 1. CDR3: CASSLGTGSGELFF. The DNA of the CDR3 is TGCGCCAGCAGCTTGGGGACAGGGTCCGGGGAGCTGTTTTTT.

The V and J genes are TRBV10-1 and TRBJ2-1; perhaps TRBD2 as D (6 bases). Looked up from germline, CDR1 is WNHNN and CDR2 is SYGVQD (reference sequence). V lost 4 bases and J 2 bases, leaving 9 bases between the germline ends. CDR3 length: 14 amino acids. The CDR3 sequence is CASSGGLPYNEQFF. The CDR3 DNA reads as TGCGCCAGCAGTGGGGGACTCCCCTACAATGAGCAGTTCTTC.